A single T cell receptor (beta chain) is shown here with its context. Repertoires were generated with immunoSEQ multiplex PCR, while TCRdb's copy carries only in-frame clones and drops some. The sample has tens of thousands of clones; around nine tenths are singletons. Trimming removed 2 bases from V and 6 bases from J, with 22 bases in between. CDR3 length equals 17 residues. CDR1 is GTSNPN and CDR2 is SVGIG in the germline V gene (reference sequence). This specimen belongs to a study of radiotherapy plus CTLA-4 blockade in lung cancer. The starting material was peripheral blood, obtained from a patient treated with radiotherapy plus ipilimumab. The gene calls are TRBV30 and TRBJ2-2, with D tentatively TRBD1 or TRBD2 (5 bases each). The receptor comes from a human donor with non-small cell lung cancer that progressed on radiotherapy plus ipilimumab. The CDR3 DNA reads TGTGCCTGGAGTCGGGGCAGGGTCCAAATCAAGCCCGGGGAGCTGTTTTTT. This sequence encodes CAWSRGRVQIKPGELFF.